This entry lists 32 T cell receptor beta chains sequenced from one sample in a study of control samples from healthy donors and cancer patients. The assay was immunoSEQ multiplex PCR, and TCRdb's table has in-frame clones only and misses some. This table holds 150,000 to 200,000 clones, approximately 91% found once. The source material was blood. The receptors shown here come from a woman aged 40 to 49 in good health.

The V call is TRBV5-4, the J call TRBJ2-7; the match to TRBD1 covers 8 bases. In germline, CDR1 is SGHNT, CDR2 YYREEE (reference sequence). Losses at the gene ends were 0 bases for V and 7 bases for J; bases not matched to a gene: 9. This CDR3 has 15 amino acids. The DNA for the CDR3 is TGTGCCAGCAGCTTGGCCACAGGGGGACCCAGGGAGCAGTACTTC. Translating gives CASSLATGGPREQYF.

This clone has just one count. J is TRBJ1-2 and V is TRBV5-5; tentatively, D is TRBD1 (5 bases). Germline CDR1 and CDR2: SGHKS and YYEKEE (reference sequence). The ends were cut back, 2 bases at V and 0 bases at J, with 11 bases in the middle. The CDR3 is 15 residues long. For the CDR3, the DNA is TGTGCCAGCAGCTTTATAGACAGATCTAACTATGGCTACACCTTC. As protein: CASSFIDRSNYGYTF.

V usage is TRBV21-1 and J usage is TRBJ2-7; the table calls TRBD1, which could not be checked here. TRBV21-1 is reported as a pseudogene. This CDR3 contains 13 residues. CDR3 amino acids: CASQKDNSYEQYF. Written as DNA, the CDR3 is TGTGCCAGCCAGAAAGACAACTCCTACGAGCAGTACTTC.

The chain uses TRBV15 and TRBJ1-5; possible D gene TRBD1, 5 bases. CDR3 length equals 15 residues. CDR1 LNHNV and CDR2 YYDKDF come from the germline V gene (reference sequence). Between the trimmed V and J ends, which lost 0 bases and 7 bases, there was a span of 13 bases. CDR3 region: CATSRDLGDGQPQHF. The CDR3 region has the DNA TGTGCCACCAGCAGAGATTTGGGGGACGGGCAGCCCCAGCATTTT. Full variable domain (outside the CDR3, taken from reference TRBV15 and TRBJ1-5): DAMVIQNPRYQVTQFGKPVTLSCSQTLNHNVMYWYQQKSSQAPKLLFHYYDKDFNNEADTPDNFQSRRPNTSFCFLDIRSPGLGDTAMYLCATSRDLGDGQPQHFGDGTRLSIL.

The V call is TRBV3-1 (or the pseudogene TRBV3-2), the J call TRBJ1-3, with D hard to call. Trimming stripped 5 bases from V and 0 bases from J, with 2 bases between. Germline CDR1 and CDR2: LGHDT and YNNKEL (reference sequence). The CDR3 runs to 12 residues. Here the CDR3 reads CASSTSGNTIYF. The CDR3 coding sequence is TGTGCCAGCAGCACCTCTGGAAACACCATATATTTT.

The V gene is TRBV6-5, the J gene TRBJ1-3; D is unresolved. Germline CDR1 MNHEY, CDR2 SVGAGI. Deletions cut 5 bases from V and 0 bases from J, with 8 bases between. The CDR3 extends over 14 amino acids. The CDR3 DNA sequence: TGTGCCAGCAGTCGCCTTAACTCTGGAAACACCATATATTTT. It specifies CASSRLNSGNTIYF.

This clone appeared once. This rearrangement joins TRBV7-2 to TRBJ1-2; 10 bases fit TRBD1. CDR3 size: 15 residues. V shed 5 bases and J 4 bases; nucleotides not matched to a gene: 7. The germline V gene has CDR1 SGHTA and CDR2 FQGNSA. This CDR3 reads CASSPKGTGVYGYTF. The CDR3 nucleotides are TGTGCCAGCAGCCCAAAAGGGACAGGGGTCTATGGCTACACCTTC.

The chain employs TRBV6-1 and TRBJ2-1; 10 positions agree with TRBD1. This CDR3 spans 16 amino acids. Germline CDR1 MNHNS, CDR2 SASEGT. Germline trimming cut 4 bases from V and 3 bases from J; bases unmatched to any gene: 6. CDR3 nucleotides: TGTGCCAGCAGTGCCCTGGACAGGGGGGACTACAATGAGCAGTTCTTC. Its protein product is CASSALDRGDYNEQFF.

The V call is TRBV5-1, the J call TRBJ2-7; no clear D. From germline, CDR1 is SGHRS and CDR2 YFSETQ. CDR3 length: 14 amino acids. V was cut by 0 bases and J by 5 bases, with 12 bases left in between. The CDR3 loop is CASSLERVGNEQYF. The CDR3, as DNA: TGCGCCAGCAGCTTGGAACGGGTAGGGAACGAGCAGTACTTC. The full variable domain, rest sourced from reference TRBV5-1 and TRBJ2-7, is KAGVTQTPRYLIKTRGQQVTLSCSPISGHRSVSWYQQTPGQGLQFLFEYFSETQRNKGNFPGRFSGRQFSNSRSEMNVSTLELGDSALYLCASSLERVGNEQYFGPGTRLTVT.

The chain carries TRBV9 and TRBJ2-1; 7 nucleotides agree with TRBD2. The junction had 6 bases not matched to a gene; V was cut back by 3 bases and J by 0 bases. The CDR3 length is 16 residues. Germline assignment: CDR1 SGDLS and CDR2 YYNGEE. In nucleotides, the CDR3 is TGTGCCAGCAGCGCAGACGGGGGGAGCTCCTACAATGAGCAGTTCTTC. Its translation: CASSADGGSSYNEQFF.

V is TRBV12-3 or TRBV12-4 and J is TRBJ2-7, with 7 bases matching TRBD1. The CDR3 spans 13 residues. Germline trimming cut 4 bases from V and 4 bases from J; bases unmatched to any gene: 4. Here the CDR3 reads CASSSTGVYEQYF. CDR3 bases: TGTGCCAGCAGTTCTACAGGGGTATACGAGCAGTACTTC.

This chain joins TRBV7-3 and TRBJ2-3; TRBD2 matches 14 bases. The germline gives CDR1 SGHTA, CDR2 FQGTGA. The junction had 11 bases not matched to a gene; V was cut back by 4 bases and J by 5 bases. The CDR3 contains 18 residues. CDR3 in amino acids: CASSSQGTSGGRGDTQYF. CDR3 bases: TGTGCCAGCAGCTCCCAGGGGACTAGCGGGGGCCGGGGAGATACGCAGTATTTT.

The genes are TRBV9 and TRBJ2-4; D may be TRBD1 (5 bases). The CDR3 extends over 14 amino acids. Germline V gene sequence: CDR1 SGDLS, CDR2 YYNGEE. The V end lost 3 bases, the J end lost 5 bases, and 12 bases lay between the germline ends. The DNA of the CDR3 is TGTGCCAGCAGCGCCGCAGGGTCCCAAAACATTCAGTACTTC. Its protein is CASSAAGSQNIQYF.

The CDR3 nucleotides are TGTGCCAGCAGCCGCCGGGCCGGGGAGCTGTTTTTT. Translating gives CASSRRAGELFF. This chain connects TRBV7-3 to TRBJ2-2, with no clear D. Germline CDR1 reads SGHTA; CDR2 reads FQGTGA. The CDR3 totals 12 residues. V dropped 5 bases and J dropped 6 bases, with 7 bases sitting between them.

This clone appeared a single time. The J gene is TRBJ2-1, the V gene TRBV7-9; 7 nucleotides match TRBD2. V lost 7 bases to trimming and J lost 0 bases; unmatched junction nucleotides: 9. The germline V gene has CDR1 SEHNR and CDR2 FQNEAQ (reference sequence). The CDR3 contains 16 residues. The CDR3 nucleotides are TGTGCCAGCACCGGGGGGATAGCGGACTCCTACAATGAGCAGTTCTTC. Translated: CASTGGIADSYNEQFF.

As DNA, the CDR3 is TGTGCCAGTAGTTCTCTAGAGGGCGTCGCCTACGAGCAGTACTTC. Translating gives CASSSLEGVAYEQYF. The chain carries TRBV19 and TRBJ2-7, with D possibly matching TRBD2 (5 bases). This CDR3 has 15 residues. Per the germline V gene, CDR1 is LNHDA and CDR2 is SQIVND (reference sequence). Trimming stripped 5 bases from V and 2 bases from J, with 16 bases between.

The chain carries TRBV6-5 and TRBJ1-3, with D possibly matching TRBD1 (5 bases). CDR3 length: 14 amino acids. Trimming pared 5 bases from V and 0 bases from J, leaving 8 bases between. The germline CDR1 and CDR2 sequences are MNHEY and SVGAGI. The CDR3: CASSRTHSGNTIYF. CDR3 nucleotides: TGTGCCAGCAGTCGGACACACTCTGGAAACACCATATATTTT.

The V and J genes are TRBV5-1 and TRBJ2-3; the D gene is possibly TRBD2 (6 bases). The CDR3 loop spans 16 amino acids. Germline V gene data show CDR1 as SGHRS and CDR2 as YFSETQ. Trimming removed 4 bases at V and 4 bases at J, with 19 bases between. Here the CDR3 reads CASSPQGGLRADTQYF. CDR3 DNA: TGCGCCAGCAGCCCCCAGGGCGGACTACGCGCAGATACGCAGTATTTT.

The rearrangement joins TRBV3-1 (or the pseudogene TRBV3-2) to TRBJ2-3; 7 nucleotides line up with TRBD2. The germline V gene encodes CDR1 LGHDT and CDR2 YNNKEL (reference sequence). The CDR3 loop spans 14 amino acids. V shed 4 bases and J 4 bases; nucleotides not matched to a gene: 5. CDR3 sequence (DNA): TGTGCCAGCAGCCTTGGACTAGGAGCAGATACGCAGTATTTT. This gives the protein CASSLGLGADTQYF.

This chain uses TRBV2 with TRBJ1-1; no firm D call. V dropped 6 bases and J dropped 4 bases, with 9 bases sitting between them. The CDR3 has 12 amino acids. Germline V gives CDR1 SNHLY, CDR2 FYNNEI. The CDR3, as DNA: TGTGCCAGCAGCTCTACTGGCACTGAAGCTTTCTTT. Its translation is CASSSTGTEAFF.

J is TRBJ2-1 and V is TRBV11-3, with TRBD1 matching over 11 bases. This CDR3 contains 18 residues. The germline CDR1 and CDR2 sequences are SGHNT and YENEEA. The V gene end was trimmed by 4 bases and the J gene end by 10 bases; junction bases not matched to a gene: 18. CDR3 nucleotide sequence: TGTGCCAGCAGCTCTCCGAACCTCCGGGACAGGGGGGTCGTCGAGCAGTTCTTC. This codes for CASSSPNLRDRGVVEQFF.

This chain connects TRBV6-5 to TRBJ1-1; 7 bases are a match to TRBD1. V dropped 2 bases and J dropped 0; count of bases not matched to a gene: 6. Germline assignment: CDR1 MNHEY and CDR2 SVGAGI. This CDR3 has 16 amino acids. CDR3 region: CASSYLGQALNTEAFF. CDR3 in DNA: TGTGCCAGCAGTTACCTAGGACAGGCGCTGAACACTGAAGCTTTCTTT.

The chain recombines TRBV10-3 with TRBJ2-1; a possible D gene is TRBD1 (7 bases). CDR3 length: 17 residues. CDR1 ENHRY and CDR2 SYGVKD come from the germline V gene. V lost 6 bases to trimming and J lost 4 bases, with 22 bases between them. Here the CDR3 DNA reads TGTGCCATCAGAGGACTAACGAAGGGGGCATTATACAATGAGCAGTTCTTC. Its protein product is CAIRGLTKGALYNEQFF.

The sample holds a few counts of this clone. The chain is built from TRBV5-1 and TRBJ1-2; D is ambiguous. The CDR3 contains 15 residues. Germline-derived CDR1 and CDR2 are SGHRS and YFSETQ. V was shortened by 0 bases and J by 6 bases, with 15 bases between the two germline ends. CDR3 coding DNA: TGCGCCAGCAGCTTGGGCCCTACATTGGCAGATGGCTACACCTTC. This sequence encodes CASSLGPTLADGYTF.

The chain couples TRBV5-4 to TRBJ2-7, with TRBD1 matching over 9 bases. Germline-derived CDR1 and CDR2 are SGHNT and YYREEE (reference sequence). CDR3 length: 14 residues. V was clipped by 9 bases and J by 1 base; unmatched bases: 8. CDR3: CAIGEGTGSYEQYF. The CDR3 nucleotides read TGTGCCATCGGGGAAGGGACAGGGTCCTACGAGCAGTACTTC.

The chain carries TRBV2 and TRBJ1-6, with D possibly matching TRBD1 (5 bases). This CDR3 comprises 16 residues. The germline CDR1 and CDR2 sequences are SNHLY and FYNNEI. Trimming removed 7 bases from V and 9 bases from J, with 22 bases in between. CDR3 sequence (DNA): TGTGCCAGCATCCCGGTACAGGACGGGAGAGGTTCACCCCTCCACTTT. It specifies CASIPVQDGRGSPLHF.

The chain combines TRBV9 with TRBJ2-7; D remains unclear. The ends were cut back, 3 bases at V and 0 bases at J, with 10 bases in the middle. This CDR3 is built from 14 residues. The germline V gene has CDR1 SGDLS and CDR2 YYNGEE. CDR3 nucleotide sequence: TGTGCCAGCAGCGAAGGGCGGATCTCCTACGAGCAGTACTTC. It specifies CASSEGRISYEQYF.

This rearrangement joins TRBV14 to TRBJ2-7; no reliable D call. The germline gives CDR1 SGHDN, CDR2 FVKESK. The V end was cut by 0 bases, the J end by 3 bases, with 15 bases between. The CDR3 totals 16 residues. CDR3 in DNA: TGTGCCAGCAGCCAAGATAGGATACGGCCTTTCTACGAGCAGTACTTC. Translated, it gives CASSQDRIRPFYEQYF.

The chain links TRBV5-1 to TRBJ2-2; 8 bases match TRBD2. The CDR3 extends over 16 amino acids. CDR1 and CDR2 from the germline V gene are SGHRS and YFSETQ. Unmatched junction bases numbered 11, after V lost 4 bases and J lost 6 bases. The CDR3 spells CASSGTGTRVSGELFF. DNA of the CDR3: TGCGCCAGCAGCGGAACCGGGACTAGGGTATCCGGGGAGCTGTTTTTT. The full variable domain, rest sourced from reference TRBV5-1 and TRBJ2-2, is KAGVTQTPRYLIKTRGQQVTLSCSPISGHRSVSWYQQTPGQGLQFLFEYFSETQRNKGNFPGRFSGRQFSNSRSEMNVSTLELGDSALYLCASSGTGTRVSGELFFGEGSRLTVL.

The chain links TRBV6-1 to TRBJ1-1; the D is unclear. V was clipped by 2 bases and J by 10 bases, with 5 bases between them. The germline V gene encodes CDR1 MNHNS and CDR2 SASEGT. The CDR3 runs 10 residues. The CDR3 DNA reads as TGTGCCAGCAGTGAATACGGAGCTTTCTTT. The encoded protein is CASSEYGAFF.

In this sample, this clone turned up a few times. This same CDR3 is encoded by further DNA sequences in the sample. The rearrangement joins TRBV5-6 to TRBJ1-1; D call uncertain. V was pared by 0 bases and J by 11 bases, with 11 bases between. The CDR3 has 12 residues. Germline V gene sequence: CDR1 SGHDT, CDR2 YYEEEE. CDR3 loop: CASSLVGFEAFF. DNA for the CDR3: TGTGCCAGCAGCTTGGTAGGTTTCGAGGCTTTCTTT.

J is TRBJ1-2 and V is TRBV11-2, with unresolved D. The V and J ends lost 5 bases and 0 bases respectively, with 10 bases between them. CDR3 size: 14 residues. Germline CDR1 SGHAT, CDR2 FQNNGV. CDR3 protein: CASSAQSSNYGYTF. The CDR3 DNA reads TGTGCCAGCAGCGCCCAGTCCTCTAACTATGGCTACACCTTC.